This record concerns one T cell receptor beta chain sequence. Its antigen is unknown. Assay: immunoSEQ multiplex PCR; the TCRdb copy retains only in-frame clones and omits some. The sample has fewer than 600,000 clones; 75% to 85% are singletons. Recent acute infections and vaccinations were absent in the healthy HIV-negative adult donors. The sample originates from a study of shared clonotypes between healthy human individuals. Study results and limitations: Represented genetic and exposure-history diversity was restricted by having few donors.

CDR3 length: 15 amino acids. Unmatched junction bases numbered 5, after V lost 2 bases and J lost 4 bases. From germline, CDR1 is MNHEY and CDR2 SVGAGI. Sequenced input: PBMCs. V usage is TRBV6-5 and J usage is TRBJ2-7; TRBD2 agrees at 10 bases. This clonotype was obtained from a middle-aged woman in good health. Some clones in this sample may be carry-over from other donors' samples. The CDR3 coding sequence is TGTGCCAGCAGTTACCTACTAGCGGGAAGGTACGAGCAGTACTTC. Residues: CASSYLLAGRYEQYF.